This T cell receptor beta chain was identified during a study of shared clonotypes between healthy human individuals. Study in general: Ranging from 18 to 49 in age, donors were two women and three men. Study-wide points: Having only a few donors restricted how much genetic and exposure-history diversity was captured.

Trimming at V came to 4 bases and at J to 6 bases, leaving 10 bases not matched to a gene. The CDR3 length is 15 residues. Germline V lookup: CDR1 MDHEN, CDR2 SYDVKM. With respect to this clone: Its antigen is unidentified.

Across several immunoSEQ plates, the genomic DNA of each subset was split evenly. Per the authors' pipeline: ImmunoSEQ supplied junction-only sequences lacking quality scores, so filtering was different. Profiled with immunoSEQ multiplex PCR; TCRdb holds only in-frame clones, not every one. V, J and clone size reflect that table, while D and trimming were determined from the DNA. The repertoire consists of 1,500,000 or so clones, with approximately 97% occurring once and the leading ten covering 1% to 1.5%. Source material: naive CD4+ T cells sorted from blood. Indicated subset: CD45RA+ positively selected. This chain joins TRBV28 and TRBJ2-3, with 7 positions matching TRBD1. This clonotype originated in a man in his thirties or forties in good health. The DNA for the CDR3 is TGTGCCAGCAGTTCCCCGGGACAGAAAACGGATACGCAGTATTTT. Encoded protein: CASSSPGQKTDTQYF.